The rows below give T cell receptor beta chains drawn from one sample of a study of blood T cell repertoires in COVID-19. Produced via immunoSEQ multiplex PCR; TCRdb's table is partial and in-frame only. The table lists some 130,000 clones, 90% of them singletons, with 3.5% to 5% in the top ten. The sample comprised peripheral blood. Every receptor here comes from a man aged 55 to 70 with COVID-19, enrolled during active disease. Both conserved end residues are trimmed from each CDR3.

V gene | CDR3 protein
TRBV12-5 | ASGFMREDGYT
TRBV30 | AWSSDAGNQPQH
TRBV19 | ASSIGGEAGEETQY
TRBV27 | ASSLRGLSGQPQH
TRBV28 | ASSSGQSSTDTQY
TRBV11-3 | ASSLEGRGLYEQY
TRBV15 | ATTGDYLNDEQF
TRBV19 | ASRTPENYGYT
TRBV6-5 | ASSSTGRNGYT
TRBV2 | ASSGGQGTVYGYT
TRBV3-1/TRBV3-2 | ASSQLGLAENTGELF
TRBV30 | AWSVLGAFQTYYGYT
TRBV2 | ASKPGTDTQY
TRBV2 | ASSIDQPQH
TRBV7-6 | ASSLANRDTQY
TRBV24-1 | ATSDLWASTDTQY
TRBV9 | ASSDRQGTEAF
TRBV24-1 | ATSDVKIYNEQF
TRBV6-2/TRBV6-3 | ASSYAAAYSNQPQH
TRBV18 | ASSPPLAGARAEF
TRBV18 | ASSPDSLGANVLT
TRBV5-1 | ASSLRGFGGNEQF
TRBV4-1 | ASSQDSADTEAF
TRBV11-2 | ASSSVVSGNTIY
TRBV7-3 | ASSITGDSGNTIY
TRBV6-1 | ASSEGDRWNTEAF
TRBV24-1 | ATSDSRTGLQETQY
TRBV18 | ASSPTALSGNTIY
TRBV27 | ASSLWNSNNEQF
TRBV5-1 | ASSLAGVGTGELF
TRBV29-1 | SVERDRFSIRY
TRBV29-1 | SALGLAGEGNEQF
TRBV5-1 | ASSSSSGRYNEQF
TRBV5-6 | ASSSGTGHNQPQH
TRBV3-1/TRBV3-2 | ASSQDPQGEDTQY
TRBV5-4 | ASSLTSGITDTQY
TRBV7-9 | ASSFGDNYEQY
TRBV7-6 | ASSLMQGLPGNTIY
TRBV7-3 | ASSSPRRATYEQY
TRBV11-3 | ASSAALSGSGEQF